The 30 T cell receptor beta chains below all came from one sample that was sequenced in a study of T-cell reconstitution after alpha-beta-depleted transplantation in children. The authors prepared the TCRbeta library with unique molecular identifiers. Using its own MiXCR run on the PCR reads, TCRdb lists one record per CDR3 protein. The top ten hold nearly 98% of the sample, which has about 58,000 distinct CDR3 sequences, approximately 43% seen once. The source material was PBMCs, mostly from graft donor cells, sampled 360 days after TCRalphabeta/CD19-depleted stem cell transplant. All receptors come from a male patient aged 5 to 17 who had a stem cell transplant for acute lymphoblastic leukemia, so the T cells may come from the graft donor.

A few counts support this clonotype. V is TRBV4-3 and J is TRBJ2-7; the match to TRBD1 covers 9 bases. Trimming took 3 bases from V and 5 from J; bases not matched to a gene: 8. The CDR3 runs to 15 residues. Germline CDR1 reads LGHNA; CDR2 reads YSLEER. For the CDR3, the DNA is TGCGCCAGCAGCCAGACACAGGGGGCGCGCCACGAGCAGTACTTC. Amino acids: CASSQTQGARHEQYF.

V and J are TRBV29-1 and TRBJ2-1, with 7 positions matching TRBD2. Germline loops: CDR1 SQVTM, CDR2 ANQGSEA. V shed 4 bases and J 0 bases; nucleotides not matched to a gene: 0. The CDR3 contains 13 residues. The CDR3 protein is CSVGGSSYNEQFF. The CDR3, as DNA: TGCAGCGTTGGCGGGAGCTCCTACAATGAGCAGTTCTTC.

CDR3 bases: TGCGCCAGCAGTGAGGGGCGAACGCAGTATTTT. Amino acids: CASSEGRTQYF. The chain employs TRBV10-2 and TRBJ2-3; D call uncertain. Trimming removed 2 bases at V and 9 bases at J, with 6 bases between. Germline lookup yields CDR1 WSHSY and CDR2 SAAADI. CDR3 length equals 11 residues.

This clonotype has just a few counts. The J gene is TRBJ1-1, the V gene TRBV28; D remains ambiguous. V gave up 3 bases and J gave up 3 bases, with 2 bases separating them. Germline-derived CDR1 and CDR2 are MDHEN and SYDVKM. The CDR3 has 11 amino acids. DNA of the CDR3: TGTGCCAGCAGTTTGTACACTGAAGCTTTCTTT. Its translation: CASSLYTEAFF.

A few counts support this clonotype. The chain combines TRBV7-2 with TRBJ2-7; tentatively, D is TRBD2 (5 bases). V was trimmed by 5 bases and J by 5 bases, leaving 10 bases between them. This CDR3 spans 12 amino acids. In germline, CDR1 is SGHTA, CDR2 FQGNSA. CDR3 DNA: TGTGCCAGCAGCCCGGACTTTAACGAGCAGTACTTC. Translated, it gives CASSPDFNEQYF.

The chain couples TRBV13 to TRBJ2-3; D not certain. Germline loops: CDR1 PRHDT, CDR2 FYEKMQ (reference sequence). V was cut by 5 bases and J by 4 bases, with 7 bases left in between. This CDR3 region has 12 residues. CDR3 sequence (DNA): TGTGCCAGCAGCCCCCAAGCAGATACGCAGTATTTT. Protein: CASSPQADTQYF.

The CDR3 region has the DNA TGTGCCAGCAGCTTACTGGAGGGCACTGAAGCTTTCTTT. It translates to CASSLLEGTEAFF. V gene TRBV7-3 combines with J gene TRBJ1-1; D is unclear. The CDR3 spans 13 residues. Germline loops: CDR1 SGHTA, CDR2 FQGTGA. V was trimmed by 2 bases and J by 4 bases, leaving 8 bases between them. Supplemented by reference TRBV7-3 and TRBJ1-1, the full variable domain reads GAGVSQTPSNKVTEKGKYVELRCDPISGHTALYWYRQSLGQGPEFLIYFQGTGAADDSGLPNDRFFAVRPEGSVSTLKIQRTERGDSAVYLCASSLLEGTEAFFGQGTRLTVV.

V gene TRBV25-1 combines with J gene TRBJ2-3; D gene uncertain. Germline values: CDR1 MGHDK, CDR2 SYGVNS. The V end was cut by 3 bases, the J end by 3 bases, with 13 bases between. The CDR3 is 15 amino acids. In DNA form, the CDR3 reads TGTGCCAGCAGTGATCGTGGGTCGAGGACAGATACGCAGTATTTT. It encodes CASSDRGSRTDTQYF.

This clonotype was observed a handful of times. The chain employs TRBV4-2 and TRBJ2-1; D might be TRBD2 (5 bases). The V and J ends lost 0 bases and 5 bases respectively, with 14 bases between them. The CDR3 totals 16 residues. Germline values: CDR1 LGHNA, CDR2 YNFKEQ. For the CDR3, the DNA is TGTGCCAGCAGCCAAGACGGAGGCGGCGACGACAATGAGCAGTTCTTC. Its protein product is CASSQDGGGDDNEQFF.

The chain has TRBV7-3 and TRBJ2-1; 14 bases agree with TRBD2. V lost 1 base to trimming and J lost 7 bases; unmatched junction nucleotides: 3. Germline CDR1 is SGHTA and CDR2 is FQGTGA. The CDR3 spans 16 residues. CDR3 nucleotide sequence: TGTGCCAGCAGCTTAATGGGGACTAGCGGGAGAAATGAGCAGTTCTTC. Its translation is CASSLMGTSGRNEQFF. The full variable domain, in which reference TRBV7-3 and TRBJ2-1 provide the parts outside the CDR3, is GAGVSQTPSNKVTEKGKYVELRCDPISGHTALYWYRQSLGQGPEFLIYFQGTGAADDSGLPNDRFFAVRPEGSVSTLKIQRTERGDSAVYLCASSLMGTSGRNEQFFGPGTRLTVL.

J is TRBJ1-4 and V is TRBV12-3 or TRBV12-4, with D maybe TRBD1 (5 bases). V shed 6 bases and J shed 7 bases, with 12 bases lying between them. The CDR3 is 13 amino acids. In DNA form, the CDR3 reads TGTGCCAGCAGGATGGGGCGGGGTGAAAAACTGTTTTTT. Translation: CASRMGRGEKLFF.

The chain uses TRBV4-3 and TRBJ1-5; D may be TRBD1 (5 bases). The V gene's germline CDR1 is LGHNA and CDR2 YSLEER. V was clipped by 0 bases and J by 5 bases, with 14 bases between them. The CDR3 is 16 amino acids. CDR3 loop: CASSQDDLGGDQPQHF. The CDR3, as DNA: TGCGCCAGCAGCCAAGATGATCTGGGGGGTGATCAGCCCCAGCATTTT.

V is TRBV11-1 and J is TRBJ2-1, with no clear D. There are 15 residues in the CDR3. Germline V gives CDR1 SGHAT, CDR2 FQDESV (reference sequence). V was clipped by 0 bases and J by 2 bases, with 8 bases between them. CDR3 sequence: CASSLALYPYNEQFF. CDR3 sequence (DNA): TGTGCCAGCAGCTTAGCGTTGTATCCCTACAATGAGCAGTTCTTC.

In this sample, this clonotype turned up many times. This sequence joins TRBV12-3 or TRBV12-4 and TRBJ2-7; possibly TRBD1 for D (6 bases). This CDR3 is 13 amino acids long. V was cut by 5 bases and J by 6 bases, with 14 bases left in between. Here the CDR3 DNA reads TGTGCCAGCAGTGAGAACAGGGCGAGCGAGCAGTACTTC. Its translation is CASSENRASEQYF.

This chain's CDR3 is CSADRGNTGELFF. DNA of the CDR3: TGCAGTGCCGACAGGGGGAACACCGGGGAGCTGTTTTTT. The rearrangement joins TRBV20-1 to TRBJ2-2, with 8 bases fitting TRBD1. The V gene's germline CDR1 is DFQATT and CDR2 SNEGSKA (reference sequence). Unmatched junction bases numbered 1, after V lost 6 bases and J lost 1 base. The CDR3 consists of 13 residues.

This chain joins TRBV29-1 and TRBJ2-3, with a weak D call TRBD2 (5 bases). Germline V gives CDR1 SQVTM, CDR2 ANQGSEA. This CDR3 comprises 14 residues. Trimming removed 0 bases from V and 5 bases from J, with 12 bases in between. The CDR3 protein is CSVEDRLALDTQYF. CDR3 bases: TGCAGCGTTGAAGATCGGCTAGCTTTAGATACGCAGTATTTT.

The chain couples TRBV20-1 to TRBJ1-2; D is uncertain. The CDR3 covers 12 residues. V gave up 2 bases and J gave up 8 bases, with 12 bases separating them. The germline V gene encodes CDR1 DFQATT and CDR2 SNEGSKA (reference sequence). CDR3 sequence: CSARSADPGYTF. For the CDR3, the DNA is TGCAGTGCTAGATCGGCGGATCCGGGCTACACCTTC.

This clonotype was seen a few times. This chain uses TRBV12-3 or TRBV12-4 with TRBJ2-5; no reliable D call. The CDR3 totals 12 residues. The V end lost 1 base, the J end lost 7 bases, and 7 bases lay between the germline ends. This CDR3 reads CASSLGWGTQYF. The CDR3 region has the DNA TGTGCCAGCAGTTTAGGGTGGGGGACCCAGTACTTC.

Only a few counts were recorded for this clonotype. The V call is TRBV25-1, the J call TRBJ2-1, with a weak D call TRBD2 (6 bases). Trimming stripped 5 bases from V and 5 bases from J, with 13 bases between. Germline V gives CDR1 MGHDK, CDR2 SYGVNS. The CDR3 totals 14 residues. The CDR3, as DNA: TGTGCCAGCAGTTGGGGGGTGGGAGACAATGAGCAGTTCTTC. The encoded protein is CASSWGVGDNEQFF.

As DNA, the CDR3 is TGTGCCAGCACGGGACCTTCCCCCTACGAGCAGTACTTC. Translated: CASTGPSPYEQYF. The rearrangement joins TRBV12-3 or TRBV12-4 to TRBJ2-7; possibly TRBD1 or TRBD2 for D (5 bases each). This CDR3 contains 13 residues. V lost 7 bases and J 2 bases, leaving 12 bases between the germline ends.

The chain carries TRBV12-3 or TRBV12-4 and TRBJ2-1, with a possible D match to TRBD2 (5 bases). V lost 3 bases and J lost 5, with 11 bases in between. The CDR3 covers 14 residues. The CDR3: CASSFKRKDNEQFF. The CDR3 DNA is TGTGCCAGCAGTTTCAAGCGGAAAGACAATGAGCAGTTCTTC.

J is TRBJ2-5 and V is TRBV7-9; D gene unclear. The V gene's germline CDR1 is SEHNR and CDR2 FQNEAQ (reference sequence). V gave up 1 base and J gave up 2 bases, with 8 bases separating them. The CDR3 covers 14 residues. CDR3 in amino acids: CASSLDSSQETQYF. In DNA, the CDR3 is TGTGCCAGCAGCTTAGATTCCTCTCAAGAGACCCAGTACTTC. Variable domain in full (rest from reference TRBV7-9 and TRBJ2-5): DTGVSQNPRHKITKRGQNVTFRCDPISEHNRLYWYRQTLGQGPEFLTYFQNEAQLEKSRLLSDRFSAERPKGSFSTLEIQRTEQGDSAMYLCASSLDSSQETQYFGPGTRLLVL.

This clonotype was seen repeatedly, ten times or more. The chain combines TRBV12-3 or TRBV12-4 with TRBJ2-7, with D hard to call. The CDR3 is made up of 11 amino acids. V lost 2 bases to trimming and J lost 4 bases, with 3 bases between them. In nucleotides, the CDR3 is TGTGCCAGCAGTTTAAATTACGAGCAGTACTTC. This gives the protein CASSLNYEQYF.

The CDR3 nucleotides read TGCAGTGCTAGAGATGGGACTAGCGGCACAGATACGCAGTATTTT. This translates into CSARDGTSGTDTQYF. The V gene is TRBV20-1, the J gene TRBJ2-3; 10 nucleotides match TRBD2. The CDR3 contains 15 residues. The V gene's germline CDR1 is DFQATT and CDR2 SNEGSKA (reference sequence). J gave up 1 base and V 0 bases, and 1 base lay outside the gene matches.

The chain couples TRBV6-2 or TRBV6-3 to TRBJ2-3; 8 positions match TRBD2. After removal of 0 bases from V and 1 base from J, the junction contained 18 bases not matched to a gene. This CDR3 region has 21 residues. Germline CDR1 MNHEY, CDR2 SVGEGT. Here the CDR3 DNA reads TGTGCCAGCAGTTACTCGATTTCGCTAGCGGGTCCCGAAGGAGGCACAGATACGCAGTATTTT. Translating gives CASSYSISLAGPEGGTDTQYF.

The chain couples TRBV29-1 to TRBJ2-1, with a possible D match to TRBD2 (6 bases). Trimming removed 3 bases at V and 1 base at J, with 16 bases between. The V gene's germline CDR1 is SQVTM and CDR2 ANQGSEA. This CDR3 has 16 residues. The CDR3 region is CSVEGLAVRSYNEQFF. Here the CDR3 DNA reads TGCAGCGTTGAGGGATTAGCGGTTAGATCCTACAATGAGCAGTTCTTC.

This clonotype was picked up a small number of times. This rearrangement joins TRBV10-3 to TRBJ2-1; D unresolved. Germline V CDR1 and CDR2: ENHRY, SYGVKD. Trimming removed 6 bases from V and 5 bases from J, with 11 bases in between. The CDR3 sequence is 13 residues long. CDR3 sequence: CAIRQGLDNEQFF. CDR3 in DNA: TGTGCCATCAGGCAAGGGTTGGACAATGAGCAGTTCTTC.

The rearrangement links TRBV29-1 to TRBJ2-1; D gene ambiguous. Deletions cut 6 bases from V and 5 bases from J, with 14 bases between. CDR1 SQVTM and CDR2 ANQGSEA come from the germline V gene. The length of the CDR3 is 13 residues. The DNA for the CDR3 is TGCAGCGTGACGCGCACAGTGGACAATGAGCAGTTCTTC. Protein product: CSVTRTVDNEQFF.

The genes are TRBV20-1 and TRBJ2-1, with D maybe TRBD2 (6 bases). V gave up 6 bases and J gave up 4 bases, with 10 bases separating them. The CDR3 contains 12 residues. Germline assignment: CDR1 DFQATT and CDR2 SNEGSKA (reference sequence). In DNA, the CDR3 is TGCAGTGCGGCGGGACTTTACAATGAGCAGTTCTTC. It codes for CSAAGLYNEQFF.

This clonotype came up a few times. The chain joins TRBV10-3 to TRBJ2-4, with 10 nucleotides matching TRBD1. V lost 9 bases and J lost 5; bases outside the gene matches: 4. This CDR3 is built from 13 residues. Germline values: CDR1 ENHRY, CDR2 SYGVKD. DNA for the CDR3: TGTGCCATTCAGGACAGGGGGGAAAACATTCAGTACTTC. This gives the protein CAIQDRGENIQYF.